A single sample gave rise to the 18 T cell receptor beta chains below, sequenced in a study of T cell responses to AZD1222 COVID-19 vaccine (dated by TCRdb to about 2021). The library was generated by the immunoSEQ multiplex PCR assay. TCRdb took this table from immuneACCESS and kept in-frame rearrangements with V and J called. Such tables lack part of the clones; where checked against another copy, unresolved V genes explain under half of the gap, and the rest is unexplained. This sample comprises roughly 140,000 clones, around 94% of them detected only once. The top ten hold around 12% of the sample. This specimen's time point label, interpreted: sample from adult after SARS-CoV-2 infection, after symptom onset. The sequencing used peripheral blood, collected after recovery from COVID-19. These receptors came from an adult who had recovered from COVID-19.

The chain has TRBV28 and TRBJ2-2; maybe TRBD2 (5 bases). V lost 2 bases, J lost 6 bases, and 10 bases lay in between. This CDR3 region has 14 residues. In germline, CDR1 is MDHEN, CDR2 SYDVKM. The CDR3 loop is CASSLTGIPGELFF. CDR3 coding DNA: TGTGCCAGCAGTTTAACGGGGATCCCCGGGGAGCTGTTTTTT.

This chain connects TRBV10-3 to TRBJ2-5; D is ambiguous. V was trimmed by 10 bases and J by 2 bases, leaving 14 bases between them. This CDR3 region has 13 residues. CDR1 is ENHRY, CDR2 SYGVKD, per germline. CDR3 sequence (DNA): TGTGCCACCCGACCCGGCTCACAAGAGACCCAGTACTTC. This translates into CATRPGSQETQYF.

This clone was picked up one time. The V gene is TRBV6-5, the J gene TRBJ1-1, with no clear D. The V end was cut by 0 bases, the J end by 0 bases, with 11 bases between. The CDR3 is 16 amino acids. Germline V CDR1 and CDR2: MNHEY, SVGAGI. The CDR3 region is CASSYSTYGLNTEAFF. The CDR3 DNA reads as TGTGCCAGCAGTTACTCGACCTACGGGTTGAACACTGAAGCTTTCTTT.

The V call is TRBV3-1 (or the pseudogene TRBV3-2), the J call TRBJ2-1, with TRBD2 identical over 7 bases. The CDR3 runs 17 residues. The V and J ends lost 3 bases and 0 bases, in that order; junction bases with no gene match: 8. CDR1 and CDR2 from the germline V gene are LGHDT and YNNKEL (reference sequence). CDR3 amino acids: CASSQDPGTISYNEQFF. In DNA, the CDR3 is TGTGCCAGCAGCCAGGACCCCGGGACTATCTCCTACAATGAGCAGTTCTTC.

CDR3 bases: TGTGCCAGCAGTTGGGTTTACCACTATGGCTACACCTTC. Protein product: CASSWVYHYGYTF. The V call is TRBV28, the J call TRBJ1-2; D gene uncertain. The CDR3 length is 13 residues. V was pared by 4 bases and J by 3 bases, with 9 bases between. Germline V gene lookup returns CDR1 MDHEN and CDR2 SYDVKM.

J is TRBJ1-4 and V is TRBV27, with no clear D. CDR3 length: 13 amino acids. V shed 7 bases and J shed 4 bases, with 10 bases lying between them. Germline V CDR1 and CDR2: MNHEY, SMNVEV (reference sequence). The CDR3 DNA follows: TGTGCCAGCACTTCTCGCGGTAATGAAAAACTGTTTTTT. Residues: CASTSRGNEKLFF.

V gene TRBV5-6 combines with J gene TRBJ1-4; D ambiguous. Germline V CDR1 and CDR2: SGHDT, YYEEEE. Trimming pared 2 bases from V and 6 bases from J, leaving 8 bases between. This CDR3 is built from 13 residues. The CDR3 sequence is CASSFRGDEKLFF. The CDR3 DNA reads as TGTGCCAGCAGCTTTCGGGGAGATGAAAAACTGTTTTTT.

The rearrangement links TRBV7-9 to TRBJ2-3, with a weak D call TRBD1 (8 bases). Germline V lookup: CDR1 SEHNR, CDR2 FQNEAQ (reference sequence). Trimming removed 5 bases from V and 0 bases from J, with 21 bases in between. This CDR3 contains 18 residues. CDR3 in DNA: TGTGCCAGCAGCGCCGGACAGGGAGGGACGCCTAGCACAGATACGCAGTATTTT. This codes for CASSAGQGGTPSTDTQYF.

The chain employs TRBV27 and TRBJ2-7; TRBD1 matches 7 bases. The CDR3 has 17 residues. The germline V gene encodes CDR1 MNHEY and CDR2 SMNVEV (reference sequence). With V trimmed by 5 bases and J by 3 bases, 16 bases remained unmatched. CDR3 DNA: TGTGCCAGCAGTCTAAGGAACGGGGACAGAAATATCTACGAGCAGTACTTC. Its protein is CASSLRNGDRNIYEQYF.

The chain recombines TRBV6-5 with TRBJ2-2; the match to TRBD1 covers 10 bases. J was trimmed by 6 bases and V by 6 bases; bases with no gene match: 4. Looked up from germline, CDR1 is MNHEY and CDR2 is SVGAGI. The CDR3 has 14 amino acids. DNA for the CDR3: TGTGCCAGCAGGCCCGGGACAGGGGCCGGGGAGCTGTTTTTT. Translated: CASRPGTGAGELFF.

The chain combines TRBV19 with TRBJ2-1; 10 positions agree with TRBD2. Germline V lookup: CDR1 LNHDA, CDR2 SQIVND (reference sequence). After removal of 0 bases from V and 10 bases from J, the junction contained 9 bases not matched to a gene. The CDR3 is 16 amino acids. CDR3 amino acids: CASSIDQAGGPGEQFF. The CDR3, as DNA: TGTGCCAGTAGTATAGATCAAGCGGGAGGGCCAGGGGAGCAGTTCTTC.

The V gene is TRBV28, the J gene TRBJ2-7, with 13 bases lining up with TRBD2. This CDR3 is 19 amino acids long. The V and J ends lost 1 base and 2 bases, in that order; junction bases with no gene match: 11. Germline V lookup: CDR1 MDHEN, CDR2 SYDVKM. Here the CDR3 DNA reads TGTGCCAGCAGTTTATTACCCGGGACTAGCGGGACCGGCGCCTACGAGCAGTACTTC. Protein: CASSLLPGTSGTGAYEQYF.

This sequence joins TRBV30 and TRBJ1-1; no clear D. The germline gives CDR1 GTSNPN, CDR2 SVGIG (reference sequence). This CDR3 region has 12 residues. The V end was cut by 3 bases, the J end by 1 base, with 6 bases between. The CDR3 is CAWRSENTEAFF. CDR3 DNA sequence: TGTGCCTGGAGGAGTGAGAACACTGAAGCTTTCTTT.

This clone was recorded only once. V and J are TRBV28 and TRBJ1-2, with D perhaps matching TRBD1 (5 bases). The CDR3 sequence is 14 residues long. Germline lookup yields CDR1 MDHEN and CDR2 SYDVKM. Trimming removed 2 bases at V and 0 bases at J, with 7 bases between. CDR3: CASSLQGTNYGYTF. Here the CDR3 DNA reads TGTGCCAGCAGTTTACAGGGAACTAACTATGGCTACACCTTC.

The CDR3 spells CASSYLGGGKYEQYF. CDR3 nucleotides: TGTGCCAGCAGTTACCTGGGGGGCGGTAAATACGAGCAGTACTTC. The chain joins TRBV6-5 to TRBJ2-7, with D possibly called TRBD1 or TRBD2 (6 bases each). Trimming left V 2 bases short and J 4 bases short, with 15 bases between. The CDR3 covers 15 residues. Germline CDR1 reads MNHEY; CDR2 reads SVGAGI.

The J gene is TRBJ1-1, the V gene TRBV4-1; 7 bases are a match to TRBD1. The junction had 5 bases not matched to a gene; V was cut back by 4 bases and J by 0 bases. Looked up from germline, CDR1 is MGHRA and CDR2 is YSYEKL. The CDR3 spans 15 residues. The CDR3 coding sequence is TGCGCCAGCAGCCGAAGGGGGCCCATGAACACTGAAGCTTTCTTT. This gives the protein CASSRRGPMNTEAFF.

The rearrangement joins TRBV27 to TRBJ2-2, with D uncertain. This CDR3 is 11 amino acids long. V was trimmed by 8 bases and J by 6 bases, leaving 7 bases between them. CDR1 is MNHEY and CDR2 is SMNVEV in the germline V gene (reference sequence). CDR3 in DNA: TGTGCCAGCCTCATTGCCGGGGAGCTGTTTTTT. Translation gives CASLIAGELFF.

This clone was detected only once. The chain carries TRBV5-1 and TRBJ1-6; 10 bases are a match to TRBD1. The junction had 4 bases not matched to a gene; V was cut back by 4 bases and J by 6 bases. The CDR3 is 15 amino acids. The germline gives CDR1 SGHRS, CDR2 YFSETQ. CDR3 in amino acids: CASSQGTGVNSPLHF. CDR3 DNA sequence: TGCGCCAGCAGCCAGGGGACAGGGGTTAATTCACCCCTCCACTTT.